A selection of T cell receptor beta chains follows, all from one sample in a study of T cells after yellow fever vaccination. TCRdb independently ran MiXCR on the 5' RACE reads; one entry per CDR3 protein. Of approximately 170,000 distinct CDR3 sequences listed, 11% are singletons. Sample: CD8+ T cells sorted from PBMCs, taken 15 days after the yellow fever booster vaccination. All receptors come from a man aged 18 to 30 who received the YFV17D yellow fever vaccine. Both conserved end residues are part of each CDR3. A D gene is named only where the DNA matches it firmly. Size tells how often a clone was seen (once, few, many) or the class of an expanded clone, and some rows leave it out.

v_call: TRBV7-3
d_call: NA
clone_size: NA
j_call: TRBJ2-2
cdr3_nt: TGTGCCAGCAGCTTAGCGGGATCCGGGGAGCTGTTTTTT
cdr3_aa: CASSLAGSGELFF

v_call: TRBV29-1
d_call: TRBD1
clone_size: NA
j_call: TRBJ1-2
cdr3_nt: TGCAGCGTTGGAGGGGACAGGCTATTCACCTTC
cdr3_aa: CSVGGDRLFTF

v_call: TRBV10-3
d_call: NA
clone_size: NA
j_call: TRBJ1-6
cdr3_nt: TGTGCCATCAGTGAGCCCGGCTCTGCCCGGCGTCTCCACTTT
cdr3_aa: CAISEPGSARRLHF

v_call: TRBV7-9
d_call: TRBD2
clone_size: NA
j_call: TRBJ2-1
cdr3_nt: TGTGCCAGTCGACCGGGGGGATTTTACAATGAGCAGTTCTTC
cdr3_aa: CASRPGGFYNEQFF

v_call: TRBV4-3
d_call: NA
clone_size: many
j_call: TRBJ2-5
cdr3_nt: TGCGCCAGCAGCCATATCTCCGGGACGGAGGGGTACCAAGAGACCCAGTACTTC
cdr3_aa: CASSHISGTEGYQETQYF

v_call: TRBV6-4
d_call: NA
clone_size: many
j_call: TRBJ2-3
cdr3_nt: TGTGCCAGCAGTGAGGCCCGGGGGATGGATACGCAGTATTTT
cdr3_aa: CASSEARGMDTQYF

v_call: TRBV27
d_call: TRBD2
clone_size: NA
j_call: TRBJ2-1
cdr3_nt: TGTGCCAGCAGTTTATGGACTAGAGGGAATTCCAATGAGCAGTTCTTC
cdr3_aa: CASSLWTRGNSNEQFF

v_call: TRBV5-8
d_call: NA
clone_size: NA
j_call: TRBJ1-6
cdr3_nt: TGTGCCAGCAGCTTGGAAGGGTTTAGTAATTCACCCCTCCACTTT
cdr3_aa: CASSLEGFSNSPLHF

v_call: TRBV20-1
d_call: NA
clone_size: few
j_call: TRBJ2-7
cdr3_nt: TGCAGTGCTAGTTACGACCGAACATACGAGCAGTACTTC
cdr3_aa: CSASYDRTYEQYF

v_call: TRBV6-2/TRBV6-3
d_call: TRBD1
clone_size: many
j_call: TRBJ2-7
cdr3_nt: TGTGCCAGCAGTCAAAGGGACAGCGCCTACGAGCAGTACTTC
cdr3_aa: CASSQRDSAYEQYF

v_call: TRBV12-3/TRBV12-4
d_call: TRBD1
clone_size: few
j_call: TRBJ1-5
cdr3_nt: TGTGCCAGCAGTTTTCGGACAGGGTTCCAGCCCCAGCATTTT
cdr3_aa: CASSFRTGFQPQHF

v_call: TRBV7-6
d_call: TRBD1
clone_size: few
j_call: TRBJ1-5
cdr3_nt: TGTGCCAGCAGCACGGGACAGAGCAATCAGCCCCAGCATTTT
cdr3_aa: CASSTGQSNQPQHF

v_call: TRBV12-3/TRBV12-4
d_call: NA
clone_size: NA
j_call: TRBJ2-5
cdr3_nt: TGTGCCAGCAGTCCTCTCTCGGGGGCGCAGGAGACCCAGTACTTC
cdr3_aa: CASSPLSGAQETQYF

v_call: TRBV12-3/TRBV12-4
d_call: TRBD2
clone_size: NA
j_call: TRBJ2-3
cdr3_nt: TGTGCCAGCAGTTTTCTAGCGGGGGGGAGCACAGATACGCAGTATTTT
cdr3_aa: CASSFLAGGSTDTQYF